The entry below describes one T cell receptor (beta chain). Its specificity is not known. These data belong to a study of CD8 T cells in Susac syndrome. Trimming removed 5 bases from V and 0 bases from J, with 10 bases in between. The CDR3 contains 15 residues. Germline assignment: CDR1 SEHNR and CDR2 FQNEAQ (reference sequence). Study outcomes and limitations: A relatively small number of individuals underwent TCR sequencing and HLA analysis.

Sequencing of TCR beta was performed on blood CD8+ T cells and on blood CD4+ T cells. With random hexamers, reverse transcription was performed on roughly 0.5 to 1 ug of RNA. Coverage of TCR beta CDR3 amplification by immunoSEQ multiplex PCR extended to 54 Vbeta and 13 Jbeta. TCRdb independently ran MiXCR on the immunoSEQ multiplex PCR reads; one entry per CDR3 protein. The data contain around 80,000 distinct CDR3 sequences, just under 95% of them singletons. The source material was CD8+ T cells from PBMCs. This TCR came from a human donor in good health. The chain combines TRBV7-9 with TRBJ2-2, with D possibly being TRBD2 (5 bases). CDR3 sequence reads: CASSPRTSNTGELFF. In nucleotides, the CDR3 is TGTGCCAGCAGCCCGCGGACTTCGAACACCGGGGAGCTGTTTTTT.